Each of the 15 T cell receptor beta chains below was sequenced from the same sample in a study of lymphopenia after photon versus proton radiotherapy. The protocol was immunoSEQ multiplex PCR, while the TCRdb copy is restricted to in-frame clones and leaves out a portion. The sample records tens of thousands of clones, 80% to 95% being singletons. The sequenced sample was peripheral blood, obtained from a patient treated with proton-based radiotherapy. These receptors were collected from a woman aged 70-85 years with pancreatic cancer. Some clones in this sample may be carry-over from other donors' samples.

This clone was seen only once. The chain has TRBV5-1 and TRBJ1-4, with D perhaps matching TRBD1 (6 bases). This CDR3 has 15 residues. CDR1 and CDR2 from the germline V gene are SGHRS and YFSETQ. Trimming removed 0 bases from V and 4 bases from J, with 10 bases in between. The CDR3 bases are TGCGCCAGCAGCTTGGCAGGGGACTTTAATGAAAAACTGTTTTTT. Residues: CASSLAGDFNEKLFF.

The chain uses TRBV19 and TRBJ1-4, with TRBD1 identical over 8 bases. The length of the CDR3 is 15 residues. The J segment lost 7 bases and the V segment lost 5 bases, leaving 9 bases of the junction unmatched. Germline CDR1 is LNHDA and CDR2 is SQIVND (reference sequence). CDR3 bases: TGTGCCAGTAGTCCTGGACAGGGTGAGGGTGAAAAACTGTTTTTT. It is translated as CASSPGQGEGEKLFF.

The chain is built from TRBV10-1 and TRBJ2-3; no firm D call. The V end lost 4 bases, the J end lost 4 bases, and 12 bases lay between the germline ends. CDR1 is WNHNN, CDR2 SYGVQD, per germline (reference sequence). The CDR3 covers 14 residues. CDR3 region: CASSAASVPDTQYF. The CDR3 DNA reads TGCGCCAGCAGTGCGGCCTCAGTTCCAGATACGCAGTATTTT.

This clone was observed once. V and J are TRBV6-1 and TRBJ1-5; D is ambiguous. CDR3 length equals 15 residues. Trimming took 5 bases from V and 5 from J, leaving 16 bases between them. The germline V gene has CDR1 MNHNS and CDR2 SASEGT. The CDR3 coding sequence is TGTGCCAGCAGTAAAGGATTTCTGGTGGATCAGCCCCAGCATTTT. It yields the protein CASSKGFLVDQPQHF.

This chain links TRBV4-1 with TRBJ2-7, with D tentatively TRBD1 or TRBD2 (5 bases each). V was pared by 6 bases and J by 0 bases, with 15 bases between. Germline V CDR1 and CDR2: MGHRA, YSYEKL. This CDR3 is 15 amino acids long. CDR3 in DNA: TGCGCCAGCAGTTTGGTGGCAGGGAGCTCCTACGAGCAGTACTTC. It translates to CASSLVAGSSYEQYF.

A remark on this clone: Sequence at one end of the junction differs from germline and may be a read error. The V call is TRBV23-1, the J call TRBJ2-7, with TRBD1 matching over 8 bases. TRBV23-1 is an open reading frame, and its role is uncertain. CDR3 size: 16 residues. The CDR3 DNA reads as TGCGCCAGCAGCCAATTTAGGACAGGGAACGATTACGAGCAGTACTTC. Its translation is CASSQFRTGNDYEQYF.

The V gene is TRBV5-4, the J gene TRBJ2-5; a weak D match, TRBD2 (7 bases). The length of the CDR3 is 16 residues. Germline V gene sequence: CDR1 SGHNT, CDR2 YYREEE (reference sequence). V lost 5 bases and J 3 bases, leaving 20 bases between the germline ends. The CDR3 is CASRRGLGLGEETQYF. CDR3 coding DNA: TGTGCCAGCAGGCGGGGGCTAGGACTAGGGGAAGAGACCCAGTACTTC.

V usage is TRBV4-1 and J usage is TRBJ2-5; the D gene is possibly TRBD2 (5 bases). CDR3 length equals 11 residues. CDR1 and CDR2 (germline): MGHRA, YSYEKL. Trimming removed 8 bases from V and 5 bases from J, with 9 bases in between. The CDR3: CASRGAETQYF. The CDR3 coding sequence is TGCGCCAGCCGGGGTGCGGAGACCCAGTACTTC.

This chain uses TRBV5-6 with TRBJ1-2, with 7 bases that match TRBD1. CDR1 is SGHDT, CDR2 YYEEEE, per germline. The CDR3 is 15 amino acids. V shed 2 bases, J shed 4 bases, and the junction held 8 bases outside the gene matches. The CDR3 region has the DNA TGTGCCAGCAGCTTATTGACAGGGCACGGCTATGGCTACACCTTC. Its protein product is CASSLLTGHGYGYTF.

The chain uses TRBV28 and TRBJ1-2; TRBD1 is a possible D gene (5 bases). Germline CDR1 is MDHEN and CDR2 is SYDVKM. Trimming took off 3 bases at V and 1 base at J, with 9 bases between the two ends. This CDR3 contains 14 residues. The DNA for the CDR3 is TGTGCCAGCAGTTTTCCAGGGTATAACTATGGCTACACCTTC. It codes for CASSFPGYNYGYTF.

The CDR3 region has the DNA TGTGCCAGCAGCCAGTACAGGGTTGCTAATGAAAAACTGTTTTTT. This encodes CASSQYRVANEKLFF. The rearrangement links TRBV14 to TRBJ1-4, with D possibly matching TRBD1 (6 bases). The length of the CDR3 is 15 residues. Trimming cost V 3 bases and J 3 bases, with 11 bases left between them. Germline assignment: CDR1 SGHDN and CDR2 FVKESK.

This chain links TRBV11-2 with TRBJ2-7, with 7 bases identical to TRBD1. Germline V gene data show CDR1 as SGHAT and CDR2 as FQNNGV. The V segment lost 5 bases and the J segment 0 bases; nucleotides outside the gene matches: 4. The CDR3 totals 14 residues. The CDR3 loop reads CASSRQGASYEQYF. As DNA, the CDR3 is TGTGCCAGCAGCCGACAGGGTGCCTCCTACGAGCAGTACTTC.

The gene calls are TRBV6-4 and TRBJ1-1; 7 bases match TRBD1. Germline V CDR1 and CDR2: MRHNA, SNTAGT. The CDR3 spans 12 residues. The V segment lost 2 bases and the J segment 9 bases; nucleotides outside the gene matches: 3. The CDR3 bases are TGTGCCAGCAGTGACGGGGACAGTCAAGCTTTCTTT. Protein product: CASSDGDSQAFF.

This chain connects TRBV11-2 to TRBJ2-1, with TRBD1 identical over 8 bases. The V and J ends lost 3 bases and 2 bases, in that order; junction bases with no gene match: 3. Germline V gene sequence: CDR1 SGHAT, CDR2 FQNNGV. CDR3 size: 15 residues. CDR3 nucleotides: TGTGCCAGCAGCTTCCAACAGGGGGCCTACAATGAGCAGTTCTTC. Protein product: CASSFQQGAYNEQFF. The full variable domain, in which reference TRBV11-2 and TRBJ2-1 provide the parts outside the CDR3, is EAGVAQSPRYKIIEKRQSVAFWCNPISGHATLYWYQQILGQGPKLLIQFQNNGVVDDSQLPKDRFSAERLKGVDSTLKIQPAKLEDSAVYLCASSFQQGAYNEQFFGPGTRLTVL.

This chain connects TRBV19 to TRBJ2-1; the D gene could be TRBD1 or TRBD2 (6 bases each). The ends were cut back, 5 bases at V and 5 bases at J, with 13 bases in the middle. Germline V gene lookup returns CDR1 LNHDA and CDR2 SQIVND (reference sequence). The CDR3 runs 14 residues. The CDR3 nucleotides read TGTGCCAGTAGTCATCGGGGGCCCCACAATGAGCAGTTCTTC. Protein: CASSHRGPHNEQFF.